The 27 T cell receptor beta chains below come from one sample, sequenced in a study of neoadjuvant nivolumab and ipilimumab in lung cancer. TCRdb's table, derived via immunoSEQ multiplex PCR, lists solely in-frame clones and lacks some. The sample lists under 35,000 clones, 90% occurring once. This specimen was peripheral blood, taken after neoadjuvant nivolumab, alone or with ipilimumab, at or shortly before surgery. The receptors here all came from an adult with non-small cell lung cancer.

V usage is TRBV7-2 and J usage is TRBJ2-1; weak D call: TRBD2 (6 bases). Trimming took off 1 base at V and 6 bases at J, with 10 bases between the two ends. The CDR3 extends over 14 amino acids. Germline V gene sequence: CDR1 SGHTA, CDR2 FQGNSA. The CDR3 region is CASSLGTTGNEQFF. CDR3 bases: TGTGCCAGCAGCTTAGGGACTACCGGCAATGAGCAGTTCTTC. The entire variable domain, with the rest obtained from reference TRBV7-2 and TRBJ2-1, is as follows: GAGVSQSPSNKVTEKGKDVELRCDPISGHTALYWYRQSLGQGLEFLIYFQGNSAPDKSGLPSDRFSAERTGGSVSTLTIQRTQQEDSAVYLCASSLGTTGNEQFFGPGTRLTVL.

The rearrangement joins TRBV5-5 to TRBJ2-5; 8 bases fit TRBD2. CDR3 size: 15 residues. Germline CDR1 is SGHKS and CDR2 is YYEKEE (reference sequence). Germline trimming cut 3 bases from V and 2 bases from J; bases unmatched to any gene: 6. The CDR3 loop reads CASSSPGLVQETQYF. The CDR3 DNA reads TGTGCCAGCAGCTCCCCGGGACTAGTACAAGAGACCCAGTACTTC. Variable domain in full (rest from reference TRBV5-5 and TRBJ2-5): DAGVTQSPTHLIKTRGQQVTLRCSPISGHKSVSWYQQVLGQGPQFIFQYYEKEERGRGNFPDRFSARQFPNYSSELNVNALLLGDSALYLCASSSPGLVQETQYFGPGTRLLVL.

The chain is built from TRBV7-3 and TRBJ1-2; tentative D call: TRBD1 (6 bases). Germline CDR1 is SGHTA and CDR2 is FQGTGA. The length of the CDR3 is 15 residues. V was pared by 6 bases and J by 4 bases, with 18 bases between. CDR3 loop: CASSPGSGATYGYTF. In nucleotides, the CDR3 is TGTGCCAGCAGTCCGGGGTCAGGGGCGACCTATGGCTACACCTTC.

The chain joins TRBV4-1 to TRBJ2-3; TRBD2 agrees at 8 bases. The CDR3 has 16 amino acids. In germline, CDR1 is MGHRA, CDR2 YSYEKL. V lost 4 bases and J lost 4; bases outside the gene matches: 10. CDR3 coding DNA: TGCGCCAGCAGCCTCCTGACTAGCGCGGGGGCAGATACGCAGTATTTT. Encoded protein: CASSLLTSAGADTQYF.

This clone has a single count. The chain recombines TRBV6-5 with TRBJ2-7, with 7 bases aligning to TRBD2. The CDR3 covers 14 residues. CDR1 and CDR2 from the germline V gene are MNHEY and SVGAGI. Trimming cost V 5 bases and J 2 bases; bases outside gene matches: 6. The CDR3 nucleotides read TGTGCCAGCAGTATACCCGGGAGGCCCTACGAGCAGTACTTC. This gives the protein CASSIPGRPYEQYF.

This rearrangement joins TRBV27 to TRBJ1-1; 7 bases are shared with TRBD1. The CDR3 is 14 residues long. Germline CDR1 and CDR2: MNHEY and SMNVEV (reference sequence). V trimming: 4 bases; J trimming: 6 bases; junction bases outside the gene matches: 8. In DNA form, the CDR3 reads TGTGCCAGCAGTTCCGACAGGGATTACCCTGAAGCTTTCTTT. It yields the protein CASSSDRDYPEAFF.

CDR3 sequence: CASSQVGPGELQTQYF. The CDR3 DNA sequence: TGCGCCAGCAGCCAAGTGGGCCCGGGCGAGTTACAGACCCAGTACTTC. This chain joins TRBV4-1 and TRBJ2-5, with D unresolved. The CDR3 is 16 amino acids. V was pared by 1 base and J by 6 bases, with 18 bases between. Per the germline V gene, CDR1 is MGHRA and CDR2 is YSYEKL.

The gene calls are TRBV18 and TRBJ1-6; D perhaps matches TRBD1 (6 bases). Germline V gives CDR1 KGHSH, CDR2 LQKENI. Trimming took 3 bases from V and 10 from J, leaving 16 bases between them. The CDR3 covers 15 residues. CDR3 bases: TGTGCCAGCTCACCGGTTGGGGCGACAGGATCACCCCTCCACTTT. Its translation is CASSPVGATGSPLHF.

This clone was seen just once. This rearrangement joins TRBV5-1 to TRBJ2-1, with D uncertain. This CDR3 spans 14 amino acids. Trimming took off 0 bases at V and 8 bases at J, with 12 bases between the two ends. Germline CDR1 is SGHRS and CDR2 is YFSETQ. CDR3 in DNA: TGCGCCAGCAGCTTGGAGGGCGCGAAGGATGAGCAGTTCTTC. It is translated as CASSLEGAKDEQFF.

The CDR3 loop reads CASSPGLGLANEQFF. Here the CDR3 DNA reads TGTGCCAGCAGTCCGGGCCTGGGACTAGCAAATGAGCAGTTCTTC. The chain uses TRBV6-1 and TRBJ2-1, with 9 bases aligning to TRBD2. The CDR3 spans 15 residues. The V gene end was trimmed by 5 bases and the J gene end by 7 bases; junction bases not matched to a gene: 9. Germline values: CDR1 MNHNS, CDR2 SASEGT.

This sequence joins TRBV7-9 and TRBJ1-2; D is uncertain. Trimming removed 3 bases from V and 8 bases from J, with 19 bases in between. The CDR3 contains 15 residues. Germline CDR1 reads SEHNR; CDR2 reads FQNEAQ (reference sequence). The CDR3 spells CASSFEAAIMGGYTF. The CDR3 nucleotides read TGTGCCAGCAGCTTTGAGGCAGCTATTATGGGGGGCTACACCTTC.

This rearrangement joins TRBV7-9 to TRBJ1-1; D may be TRBD1 (5 bases). The CDR3 consists of 15 residues. Germline assignment: CDR1 SEHNR and CDR2 FQNEAQ (reference sequence). Trimming took 5 bases from V and 6 from J, leaving 19 bases between them. CDR3 in DNA: TGTGCCAGCAGCCCGGGCAGGGACTGGCTGGCTGAAGCTTTCTTT. This translates into CASSPGRDWLAEAFF.

J is TRBJ2-7 and V is TRBV27; maybe TRBD1 (6 bases). V was shortened by 0 bases and J by 4 bases, with 10 bases between the two germline ends. CDR1 is MNHEY, CDR2 SMNVEV, per germline (reference sequence). CDR3 length: 14 residues. The CDR3 DNA reads TGTGCCAGCAGTTTATCCCGCAGGGGATACGAGCAGTACTTC. This gives the protein CASSLSRRGYEQYF.

The chain employs TRBV7-2 and TRBJ2-1; D might be TRBD2 (6 bases). Germline values: CDR1 SGHTA, CDR2 FQGNSA. This CDR3 contains 16 residues. V gave up 1 base and J gave up 0 bases, with 10 bases separating them. The CDR3 sequence is CASSLGLASSYNEQFF. The CDR3 bases are TGTGCCAGCAGCTTAGGTCTAGCGAGCTCCTACAATGAGCAGTTCTTC.

The rearrangement joins TRBV7-2 to TRBJ1-6, with D unclear. The germline V gene encodes CDR1 SGHTA and CDR2 FQGNSA. The CDR3 is 13 residues long. V gave up 7 bases and J gave up 0 bases, with 4 bases separating them. CDR3 bases: TGTGCCAGCACGAGCTCCTATAATTCACCCCTCCACTTT. Translating gives CASTSSYNSPLHF. The entire variable domain, with the rest obtained from reference TRBV7-2 and TRBJ1-6, is as follows: GAGVSQSPSNKVTEKGKDVELRCDPISGHTALYWYRQSLGQGLEFLIYFQGNSAPDKSGLPSDRFSAERTGGSVSTLTIQRTQQEDSAVYLCASTSSYNSPLHFGNGTRLTVT.

The chain combines TRBV15 with TRBJ2-2; the D is unclear. Per the germline V gene, CDR1 is LNHNV and CDR2 is YYDKDF (reference sequence). The CDR3 extends over 12 amino acids. The V end lost 3 bases, the J end lost 7 bases, and 6 bases lay between the germline ends. CDR3 sequence (DNA): TGTGCCACCAGCAGGTTTCTCGGGGAGCTGTTTTTT. Translating it yields CATSRFLGELFF.

This chain joins TRBV6-1 and TRBJ1-3; D unresolved. Germline lookup yields CDR1 MNHNS and CDR2 SASEGT. This CDR3 has 15 amino acids. Trimming removed 3 bases at V and 0 bases at J, with 9 bases between. CDR3 region: CASSELLSSGNTIYF. In DNA form, the CDR3 reads TGTGCCAGCAGTGAGCTACTGAGCTCTGGAAACACCATATATTTT.

V usage is TRBV19 and J usage is TRBJ1-2; TRBD1 is a possible D gene (5 bases). The CDR3 contains 14 residues. Germline V lookup: CDR1 LNHDA, CDR2 SQIVND (reference sequence). V shed 10 bases and J shed 4 bases, with 19 bases lying between them. CDR3 nucleotides: TGTGCCACGTCCCCCTCGGGGCGGGTCTATGGCTACACCTTC. It is translated as CATSPSGRVYGYTF.

CDR3 bases: TGTGCCAGCAGTTACGTGGGAAAGGGCTACACCTTC. Translating gives CASSYVGKGYTF. The genes are TRBV6-5 and TRBJ1-2; D remains ambiguous. V was pared by 2 bases and J by 8 bases, with 9 bases between. Germline CDR1 reads MNHEY; CDR2 reads SVGAGI. The CDR3 is made up of 12 amino acids.

The chain has TRBV29-1 and TRBJ2-7, with D perhaps matching TRBD2 (5 bases). The CDR3 length is 12 residues. V was trimmed by 7 bases and J by 0 bases, leaving 10 bases between them. Germline V gene lookup returns CDR1 SQVTM and CDR2 ANQGSEA. CDR3 DNA sequence: TGCAGCGGTGCCGACTACTCCTACGAGCAGTACTTC. Its translation: CSGADYSYEQYF.

This rearrangement joins TRBV7-3 to TRBJ2-7; D assignment may be TRBD1 or TRBD2 (5 bases each). V shed 1 base and J shed 4 bases, with 11 bases lying between them. This CDR3 contains 14 residues. CDR1 is SGHTA, CDR2 FQGTGA, per germline. CDR3 DNA: TGTGCCAGCAGCTTAATAGGGACGGCTTACGAGCAGTACTTC. Translating gives CASSLIGTAYEQYF.

This sequence joins TRBV9 and TRBJ1-1; 7 bases fit TRBD1. Germline CDR1 is SGDLS and CDR2 is YYNGEE. The J segment lost 6 bases and the V segment lost 3 bases, leaving 5 bases of the junction unmatched. The CDR3 totals 13 residues. CDR3 nucleotide sequence: TGTGCCAGCAGCGCCGACAGGGACGCTGAAGCTTTCTTT. This translates into CASSADRDAEAFF.

The chain joins TRBV7-9 to TRBJ2-3; 10 positions match TRBD2. In germline, CDR1 is SEHNR, CDR2 FQNEAQ (reference sequence). V lost 4 bases, J lost 4 bases, and 8 bases stayed unmatched. CDR3 length: 16 amino acids. CDR3 loop: CASSSMERGGADTQYF. The DNA for the CDR3 is TGTGCCAGCAGCTCGATGGAGCGGGGGGGAGCAGATACGCAGTATTTT.

The genes are TRBV7-9 and TRBJ2-5, with 7 nucleotides matching TRBD1. V lost 5 bases and J lost 5; bases outside the gene matches: 2. The CDR3 sequence is 12 residues long. Germline V gene lookup returns CDR1 SEHNR and CDR2 FQNEAQ (reference sequence). The CDR3 DNA is TGTGCCAGCAGCCAGGGGGTCGAGACCCAGTACTTC. The encoded protein is CASSQGVETQYF.

The chain links TRBV10-3 to TRBJ1-6, with TRBD1 as a possible D gene (5 bases). Trimming shortened V by 2 bases and J by 7 bases, and 9 bases separated the two germline ends. The CDR3 is 14 residues long. Germline-derived CDR1 and CDR2 are ENHRY and SYGVKD. The CDR3 DNA reads as TGTGCCATCAGTGAGGGGGGAAGGAATTCACCCCTCCACTTT. Encoded protein: CAISEGGRNSPLHF.

V usage is TRBV5-1 and J usage is TRBJ2-3; D is possibly TRBD1 (6 bases). The germline gives CDR1 SGHRS, CDR2 YFSETQ. V was cut by 1 base and J by 2 bases, with 14 bases left in between. The CDR3 is 16 residues long. As DNA, the CDR3 is TGCGCCAGCAGCTTGAATCCCGCAGGGGCCACAGATACGCAGTATTTT. This gives the protein CASSLNPAGATDTQYF. The entire variable domain, with the rest obtained from reference TRBV5-1 and TRBJ2-3, is as follows: KAGVTQTPRYLIKTRGQQVTLSCSPISGHRSVSWYQQTPGQGLQFLFEYFSETQRNKGNFPGRFSGRQFSNSRSEMNVSTLELGDSALYLCASSLNPAGATDTQYFGPGTRLTVL.

The J gene is TRBJ1-2, the V gene TRBV6-6; possible D gene TRBD1, 6 bases. CDR1 is MNHNY, CDR2 SVGAGI, per germline (reference sequence). CDR3 length: 14 amino acids. V was cut by 2 bases and J by 7 bases, with 14 bases left in between. The CDR3 sequence: CASSYPGGRGGYTF. Here the CDR3 DNA reads TGTGCCAGCAGTTACCCGGGGGGGCGCGGTGGCTACACCTTC.